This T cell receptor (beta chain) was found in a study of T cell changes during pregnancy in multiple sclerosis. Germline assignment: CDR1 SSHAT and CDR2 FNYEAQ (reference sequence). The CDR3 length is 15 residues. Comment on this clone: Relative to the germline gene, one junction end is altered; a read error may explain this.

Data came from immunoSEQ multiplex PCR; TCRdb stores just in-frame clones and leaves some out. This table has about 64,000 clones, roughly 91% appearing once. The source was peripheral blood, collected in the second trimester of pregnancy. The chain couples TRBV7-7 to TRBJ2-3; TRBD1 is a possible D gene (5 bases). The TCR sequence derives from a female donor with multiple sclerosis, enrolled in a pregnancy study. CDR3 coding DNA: TGTGCTAGCAGCTTGGGGCGAGGATACACAGATACGCAGTATTTT. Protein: CASSLGRGYTDTQYF.